One sample yielded the 27 T cell receptor beta chains listed below, sequenced in a study of OX40 agonist ivuxolimab in advanced cancers. The repertoire was sequenced with immunoSEQ multiplex PCR; TCRdb's copy has only in-frame clones and lacks some. Of tens of thousands of clones in the sample, over 80% were seen once. This material consisted of CD4+ or CD8+ T cells sorted from blood, taken in a trial of the OX40 agonist ivuxolimab. These receptors were taken from an adult with an advanced solid tumor such as melanoma, head and neck, liver or kidney cancer.

This chain links TRBV9 with TRBJ1-3, with D maybe TRBD1 (6 bases). Germline V gene lookup returns CDR1 SGDLS and CDR2 YYNGEE. V was pared by 0 bases and J by 4 bases, with 26 bases between. This CDR3 has 20 residues. As DNA, the CDR3 is TGTGCCAGCAGCGTAGAACGGGGGCTCCCCTCGAAAGTCGTCGGAAACACCATATATTTT. It translates to CASSVERGLPSKVVGNTIYF.

This rearrangement joins TRBV30 to TRBJ1-5, with a weak D call TRBD1 (6 bases). The CDR3 spans 13 residues. Germline-derived CDR1 and CDR2 are GTSNPN and SVGIG (reference sequence). The ends were cut back, 2 bases at V and 3 bases at J, with 8 bases in the middle. CDR3 nucleotides: TGTGCCTGGAGTTCAGGGGCCAATCAGCCCCAGCATTTT. Amino acid sequence: CAWSSGANQPQHF.

The chain employs TRBV6-6 and TRBJ2-6; 7 nucleotides match TRBD2. The germline V gene has CDR1 MNHNY and CDR2 SVGAGI (reference sequence). This CDR3 spans 15 amino acids. Trimming took 6 bases from V and 0 from J; bases not matched to a gene: 2. CDR3 nucleotides: TGTGCCAGCAGGGGAGGGAGCTCTGGGGCCAACGTCCTGACTTTC. As protein: CASRGGSSGANVLTF.

This clone was picked up one time. This rearrangement joins TRBV7-9 to TRBJ2-1; D not certain. The CDR3 extends over 13 amino acids. CDR1 is SEHNR, CDR2 FQNEAQ, per germline (reference sequence). V lost 3 bases and J 8 bases, leaving 11 bases between the germline ends. The CDR3 spells CASSFQTMDEQFF. The CDR3 DNA reads as TGTGCCAGCAGCTTCCAGACCATGGATGAGCAGTTCTTC.

This chain's CDR3 is CASSSRQGSYEQYF. CDR3 bases: TGCGCCAGCAGCTCTCGACAGGGCTCCTACGAGCAGTACTTC. This chain joins TRBV5-1 and TRBJ2-7, with 7 bases matching TRBD1. Germline lookup yields CDR1 SGHRS and CDR2 YFSETQ. With V trimmed by 3 bases and J by 0 bases, 3 bases remained unmatched. This CDR3 spans 14 amino acids.

The rearrangement uses TRBV2 and TRBJ2-2; TRBD2 matches at 9 bases. Unmatched junction bases numbered 7, after V lost 7 bases and J lost 4 bases. Germline CDR1 and CDR2: SNHLY and FYNNEI. The CDR3 loop spans 15 amino acids. CDR3 coding DNA: TGTGCCAGCACCCTGGGACTAGCAGCCACCGGGGAGCTGTTTTTT. Its translation: CASTLGLAATGELFF.

The chain is built from TRBV6-5 and TRBJ2-2, with a weak D call TRBD2 (5 bases). Germline V gene data show CDR1 as MNHEY and CDR2 as SVGAGI. V shed 5 bases and J shed 6 bases, with 13 bases lying between them. This CDR3 contains 14 residues. This CDR3 is CASSQEGDAGELFF. CDR3 in DNA: TGTGCCAGCAGTCAAGAGGGAGACGCCGGGGAGCTGTTTTTT.

V usage is TRBV28 and J usage is TRBJ2-3, with 8 bases aligning to TRBD2. J gave up 3 bases and V 2 bases, and 7 bases lay outside the gene matches. Germline CDR1 and CDR2: MDHEN and SYDVKM. The CDR3 is 16 residues long. CDR3 nucleotides: TGTGCCAGCAGTTTAAAAGGCGGGGGGATTACAGATACGCAGTATTTT. Amino acid sequence: CASSLKGGGITDTQYF.

This chain joins TRBV18 and TRBJ1-5; D is perhaps TRBD1 (5 bases). Trimming cost V 3 bases and J 0 bases, with 12 bases left between them. The CDR3 runs 16 residues. Germline CDR1 reads KGHSH; CDR2 reads LQKENI. CDR3 region: CASSPDTGYSNQPQHF. The CDR3, as DNA: TGTGCCAGCTCACCCGACACAGGCTATAGCAATCAGCCCCAGCATTTT.

CDR3 sequence: CASSERTGTYEQYF. The DNA for the CDR3 is TGTGCCAGCAGTGAAAGGACGGGTACCTACGAGCAGTACTTC. J is TRBJ2-7 and V is TRBV2; D ambiguous. Trimming pared 2 bases from V and 2 bases from J, leaving 10 bases between. The germline V gene encodes CDR1 SNHLY and CDR2 FYNNEI. This CDR3 spans 14 amino acids.

This chain connects TRBV19 to TRBJ1-4; D possibly corresponds to TRBD1 (5 bases). Germline V CDR1 and CDR2: LNHDA, SQIVND (reference sequence). The CDR3 loop spans 14 amino acids. Trimming cost V 3 bases and J 1 base, with 6 bases left between them. The DNA of the CDR3 is TGTGCCAGTAGTATCCAGGGAACTAATGAAAAACTGTTTTTT. Amino acid sequence: CASSIQGTNEKLFF.

The V call is TRBV11-3, the J call TRBJ2-6; D not certain. V gave up 5 bases and J gave up 8 bases, with 7 bases separating them. The CDR3 has 12 amino acids. Looked up from germline, CDR1 is SGHNT and CDR2 is YENEEA. CDR3 sequence (DNA): TGTGCCAGCAGCGGACCCTCCAACGTCCTGACTTTC. Residues: CASSGPSNVLTF.

The chain joins TRBV19 to TRBJ2-6; maybe TRBD1 (6 bases). Germline V CDR1 and CDR2: LNHDA, SQIVND (reference sequence). The CDR3 is 15 amino acids. V was pared by 4 bases and J by 9 bases, with 16 bases between. CDR3 region: CASSKSGTPLNVLTF. The CDR3 DNA is TGTGCCAGTAGTAAATCTGGGACACCCCTCAACGTCCTGACTTTC.

V usage is TRBV19 and J usage is TRBJ1-5; 7 nucleotides match TRBD1. Germline lookup yields CDR1 LNHDA and CDR2 SQIVND (reference sequence). Losses at the gene ends were 7 bases for V and 2 bases for J; bases not matched to a gene: 5. The CDR3 has 14 amino acids. In nucleotides, the CDR3 is TGTGCCAGTACCTCCGGACAGGGCAATCAGCCCCAGCATTTT. As protein: CASTSGQGNQPQHF. The full variable domain, rest sourced from reference TRBV19 and TRBJ1-5, is DGGITQSPKYLFRKEGQNVTLSCEQNLNHDAMYWYRQDPGQGLRLIYYSQIVNDFQKGDIAEGYSVSREKKESFPLTVTSAQKNPTAFYLCASTSGQGNQPQHFGDGTRLSIL.

The CDR3 loop is CSVEGEDYGYTF. In nucleotides, the CDR3 is TGCAGCGTTGAAGGGGAAGACTATGGCTACACCTTC. The J gene is TRBJ1-2, the V gene TRBV29-1; D not certain. Germline V gene data show CDR1 as SQVTM and CDR2 as ANQGSEA. V lost 1 base and J 3 bases, leaving 6 bases between the germline ends. This CDR3 is built from 12 residues.

The chain is built from TRBV6-6 and TRBJ2-7; a possible D gene is TRBD2 (5 bases). Germline CDR1 reads MNHNY; CDR2 reads SVGAGI (reference sequence). V was pared by 7 bases and J by 6 bases, with 13 bases between. This CDR3 spans 12 amino acids. In DNA, the CDR3 is TGTGCCAGCACCGGCCGGGAACCCGAGCAGTACTTC. Encoded protein: CASTGREPEQYF.

The CDR3 DNA follows: TGTGCCTGGAGGGGCGCGGGGAATGAAAAACTGTTTTTT. It translates to CAWRGAGNEKLFF. The chain couples TRBV30 to TRBJ1-4, with D hard to call. The germline CDR1 and CDR2 sequences are GTSNPN and SVGIG (reference sequence). Trimming removed 3 bases at V and 5 bases at J, with 10 bases between. The CDR3 totals 13 residues.

CDR3 bases: TGTGCCAGCAGTGAAAGGACCGTACAAGAGACCCAGTACTTC. Its protein product is CASSERTVQETQYF. This sequence joins TRBV2 and TRBJ2-5; no reliable D call. The CDR3 is 14 residues long. Trimming pared 2 bases from V and 2 bases from J, leaving 9 bases between. Germline V CDR1 and CDR2: SNHLY, FYNNEI. Supplemented by reference TRBV2 and TRBJ2-5, the full variable domain reads EPEVTQTPSHQVTQMGQEVILRCVPISNHLYFYWYRQILGQKVEFLVSFYNNEISEKSEIFDDQFSVERPDGSNFTLKIRSTKLEDSAMYFCASSERTVQETQYFGPGTRLLVL.

The chain combines TRBV14 with TRBJ2-2; TRBD1 is a possible D gene (5 bases). CDR1 and CDR2 from the germline V gene are SGHDN and FVKESK. The CDR3 is 16 residues long. The V end was cut by 0 bases, the J end by 7 bases, with 15 bases between. CDR3 sequence (DNA): TGTGCCAGCAGCCAAGAAATGTGGGGCCTTGGCGGGGAGCTGTTTTTT. This codes for CASSQEMWGLGGELFF.

The chain has TRBV30 and TRBJ1-2; tentatively, D is TRBD1 (5 bases). The CDR3 contains 13 residues. V was clipped by 0 bases and J by 7 bases, with 12 bases between them. Germline assignment: CDR1 GTSNPN and CDR2 SVGIG (reference sequence). The CDR3 is CAWSVSGQGGYTF. The DNA for the CDR3 is TGTGCCTGGAGTGTATCAGGGCAGGGTGGCTACACCTTC.

The genes are TRBV7-2 and TRBJ2-7; D could derive from TRBD1 or TRBD2 (6 bases each). The germline V gene has CDR1 SGHTA and CDR2 FQGNSA. This CDR3 has 14 amino acids. V was cut by 6 bases and J by 6 bases, with 18 bases left in between. For the CDR3, the DNA is TGTGCCAGCAGTTCCCCTTGGGGGGCGGGCGAGCAGTACTTC. This codes for CASSSPWGAGEQYF.

The chain couples TRBV9 to TRBJ2-1; TRBD2 matches 7 bases. CDR3 length: 14 amino acids. V lost 5 bases to trimming and J lost 6 bases; unmatched junction nucleotides: 8. CDR1 is SGDLS and CDR2 is YYNGEE in the germline V gene. The CDR3 region is CASSPRLAANEQFF. CDR3 coding DNA: TGTGCCAGCAGTCCTCGACTAGCTGCCAATGAGCAGTTCTTC.

The CDR3 protein is CASSLGYGGATEAFF. CDR3 DNA sequence: TGTGCCAGCAGCTTAGGGTACGGAGGGGCCACTGAAGCTTTCTTT. The V call is TRBV11-2, the J call TRBJ1-1; possibly TRBD1 for D (5 bases). This CDR3 is 15 amino acids long. Germline CDR1 SGHAT, CDR2 FQNNGV. Trimming shortened V by 1 base and J by 4 bases, and 13 bases separated the two germline ends.

The rearrangement links TRBV19 to TRBJ2-5, with 8 bases identical to TRBD2. Looked up from germline, CDR1 is LNHDA and CDR2 is SQIVND (reference sequence). The CDR3 sequence is 16 residues long. J was trimmed by 5 bases and V by 3 bases; bases with no gene match: 11. CDR3 nucleotide sequence: TGTGCCAGTAGTATTACGGGACTAGGAGCTATTGAGACCCAGTACTTC. Its protein product is CASSITGLGAIETQYF.

The chain employs TRBV6-6 and TRBJ1-5, with 7 bases lining up with TRBD1. CDR1 is MNHNY, CDR2 SVGAGI, per germline (reference sequence). V lost 5 bases and J lost 7; bases outside the gene matches: 2. The CDR3 totals 12 residues. CDR3 protein: CASSKTGQPQHF. DNA for the CDR3: TGTGCCAGCAGTAAGACAGGGCAGCCCCAGCATTTT.

CDR3 nucleotide sequence: TGTGCCAGCAGCGCGTCCATAACTGGGTCCGGGGAGCTGTTTTTT. Protein sequence: CASSASITGSGELFF. The chain links TRBV9 to TRBJ2-2; D remains ambiguous. Germline-derived CDR1 and CDR2 are SGDLS and YYNGEE. The CDR3 is made up of 15 amino acids. The V and J ends lost 3 bases and 6 bases respectively, with 15 bases between them.

The DNA of the CDR3 is TGTGCCAGCAGCCATCGGGGAACAATCACTGAAGCTTTCTTT. It specifies CASSHRGTITEAFF. The chain combines TRBV14 with TRBJ1-1; no clear D. Trimming took off 3 bases at V and 4 bases at J, with 12 bases between the two ends. Germline CDR1 reads SGHDN; CDR2 reads FVKESK. The CDR3 runs to 14 residues.